This TCR beta chain was obtained from a study of T-cell reconstitution after alpha-beta-depleted transplantation in children. Using unique molecular identifiers, the investigators prepared the TCRbeta library. TCRdb independently ran MiXCR on the PCR reads; one entry per CDR3 protein. Among about 410,000 distinct CDR3 sequences listed, around 21% were seen once. In germline, CDR1 is MNHEY, CDR2 SMNVEV (reference sequence). This CDR3 is built from 13 residues. Trimming took 5 bases from V and 5 from J, leaving 13 bases between them. This clonotype is medium-sized (0.01 to 0.1%) within its sample. The sequence was collected from a human donor who donated a stem cell graft to a child with acute myeloid leukemia. The chain links TRBV27 to TRBJ2-7, with TRBD1 as a possible D gene (6 bases). Material: PBMCs from the stem cell graft donor, obtained from the stem cell graft. In DNA form, the CDR3 reads TGTGCCAGCAGTAGCAGGGGAGTCCACGAGCAGTACTTC. It yields the protein CASSSRGVHEQYF.